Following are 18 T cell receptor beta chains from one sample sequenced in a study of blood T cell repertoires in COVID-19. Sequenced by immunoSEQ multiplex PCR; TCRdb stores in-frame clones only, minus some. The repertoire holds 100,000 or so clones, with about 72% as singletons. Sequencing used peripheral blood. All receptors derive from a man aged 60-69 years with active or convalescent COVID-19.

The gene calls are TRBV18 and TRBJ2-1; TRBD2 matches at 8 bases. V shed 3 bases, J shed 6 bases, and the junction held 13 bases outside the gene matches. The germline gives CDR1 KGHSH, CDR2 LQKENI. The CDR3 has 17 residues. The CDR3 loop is CASSPGLGVAGPNEQFF. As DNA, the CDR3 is TGTGCCAGCTCACCGGGCCTCGGGGTAGCGGGACCCAATGAGCAGTTCTTC.

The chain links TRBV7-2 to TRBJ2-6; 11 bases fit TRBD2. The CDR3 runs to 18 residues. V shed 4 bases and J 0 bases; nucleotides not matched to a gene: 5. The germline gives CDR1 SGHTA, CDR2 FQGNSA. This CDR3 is CASSYAGLAASGANVLTF. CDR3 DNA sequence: TGTGCCAGCAGCTATGCGGGACTAGCGGCCTCTGGGGCCAACGTCCTGACTTTC.

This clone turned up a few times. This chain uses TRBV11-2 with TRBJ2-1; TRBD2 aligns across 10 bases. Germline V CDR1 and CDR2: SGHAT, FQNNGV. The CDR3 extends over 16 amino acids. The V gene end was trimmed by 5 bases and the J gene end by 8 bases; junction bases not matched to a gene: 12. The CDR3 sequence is CASSTRGAGGLYEQFF. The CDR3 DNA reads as TGTGCCAGCAGCACGAGGGGAGCGGGAGGGCTCTATGAGCAGTTCTTC.

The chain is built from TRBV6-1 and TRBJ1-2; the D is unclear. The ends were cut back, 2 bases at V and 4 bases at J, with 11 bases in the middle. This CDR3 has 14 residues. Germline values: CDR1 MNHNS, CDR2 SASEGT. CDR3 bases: TGTGCCAGCAGTGAATTGGGAACTAGCTATGGCTACACCTTC. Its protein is CASSELGTSYGYTF.

The CDR3 reads CASSLADRGAGYTF. The CDR3 nucleotides read TGCGCCAGCAGCTTGGCCGACAGGGGGGCTGGCTACACCTTC. The chain joins TRBV5-1 to TRBJ1-2; TRBD1 matches at 9 bases. Germline loops: CDR1 SGHRS, CDR2 YFSETQ. The V gene end was trimmed by 0 bases and the J gene end by 7 bases; junction bases not matched to a gene: 4. The CDR3 loop spans 14 amino acids.

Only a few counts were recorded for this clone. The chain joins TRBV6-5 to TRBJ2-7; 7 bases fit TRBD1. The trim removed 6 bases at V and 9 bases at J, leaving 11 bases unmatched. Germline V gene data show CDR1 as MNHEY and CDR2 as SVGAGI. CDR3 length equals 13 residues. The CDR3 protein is CASSDQGQKSQYF. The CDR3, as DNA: TGTGCCAGCAGCGACCAGGGACAGAAGTCGCAGTACTTC.

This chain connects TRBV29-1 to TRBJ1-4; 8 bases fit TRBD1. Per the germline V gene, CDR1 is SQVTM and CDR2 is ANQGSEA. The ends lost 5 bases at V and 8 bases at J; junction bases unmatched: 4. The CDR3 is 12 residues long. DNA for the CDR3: TGCAGCGTTAGACAGGGGAGGGAAAAACTGTTTTTT. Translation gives CSVRQGREKLFF.

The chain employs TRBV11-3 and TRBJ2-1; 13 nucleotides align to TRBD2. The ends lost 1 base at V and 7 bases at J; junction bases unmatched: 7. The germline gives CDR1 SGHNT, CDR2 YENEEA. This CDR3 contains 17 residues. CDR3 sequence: CASSLGRLAGGTNEQFF. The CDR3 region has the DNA TGTGCCAGCAGCTTAGGGAGACTAGCGGGAGGAACGAATGAGCAGTTCTTC.

The CDR3 DNA is TGTGCCAGCAGCCAAGTGGTACTAGCGGGAGGGGGTGAGCAGTTCTTC. Translation gives CASSQVVLAGGGEQFF. The V and J genes are TRBV3-1 (or the pseudogene TRBV3-2) and TRBJ2-1; 13 nucleotides align to TRBD2. Trimming took 1 base from V and 9 from J; bases not matched to a gene: 6. The germline V gene has CDR1 LGHDT and CDR2 YNNKEL (reference sequence). CDR3 length: 16 amino acids.

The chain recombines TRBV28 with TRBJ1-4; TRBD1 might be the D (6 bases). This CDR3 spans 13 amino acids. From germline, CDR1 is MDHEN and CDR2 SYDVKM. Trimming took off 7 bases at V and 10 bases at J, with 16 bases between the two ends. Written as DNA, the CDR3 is TGTGCCAGCACCCCCCGGGAGGGGGGAAAACTGTTTTTT. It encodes CASTPREGGKLFF.

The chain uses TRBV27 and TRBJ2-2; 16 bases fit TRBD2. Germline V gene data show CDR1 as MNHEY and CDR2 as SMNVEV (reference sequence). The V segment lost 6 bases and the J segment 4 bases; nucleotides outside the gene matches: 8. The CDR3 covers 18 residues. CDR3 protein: CASRVSGLAGGGTGELFF. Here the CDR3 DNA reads TGTGCCAGCAGAGTTTCGGGACTAGCGGGAGGGGGCACCGGGGAGCTGTTTTTT.

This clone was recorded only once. This CDR3 reads CASSFEEQETQYF. For the CDR3, the DNA is TGTGCCAGCAGTTTTGAAGAGCAAGAGACCCAGTACTTC. This chain uses TRBV12-3 or TRBV12-4 with TRBJ2-5; D is ambiguous. This CDR3 region has 13 residues. V lost 3 bases to trimming and J lost 2 bases, with 7 bases between them.

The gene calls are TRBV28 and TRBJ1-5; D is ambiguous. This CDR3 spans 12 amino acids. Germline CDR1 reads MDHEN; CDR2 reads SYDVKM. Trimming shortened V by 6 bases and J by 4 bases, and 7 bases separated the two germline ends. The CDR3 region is CASSPLNQPQHF. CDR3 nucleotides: TGTGCCAGCAGCCCACTGAATCAGCCCCAGCATTTT.

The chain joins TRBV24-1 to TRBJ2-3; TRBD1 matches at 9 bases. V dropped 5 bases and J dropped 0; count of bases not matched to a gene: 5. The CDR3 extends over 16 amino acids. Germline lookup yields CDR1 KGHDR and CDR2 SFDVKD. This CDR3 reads CATSGRTGVSTDTQYF. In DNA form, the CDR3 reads TGTGCCACCAGTGGTAGGACAGGGGTAAGCACAGATACGCAGTATTTT.

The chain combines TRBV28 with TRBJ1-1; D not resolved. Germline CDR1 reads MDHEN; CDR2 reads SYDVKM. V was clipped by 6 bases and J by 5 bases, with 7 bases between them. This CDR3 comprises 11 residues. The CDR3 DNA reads TGTGCCAGCAGCCAGAGGACTGAAGCTTTCTTT. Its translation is CASSQRTEAFF.

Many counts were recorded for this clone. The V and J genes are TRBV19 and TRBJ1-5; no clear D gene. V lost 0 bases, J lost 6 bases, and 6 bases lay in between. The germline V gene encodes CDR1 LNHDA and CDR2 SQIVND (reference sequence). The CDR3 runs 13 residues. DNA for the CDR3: TGTGCCAGTAGTATAGAATCGGGTCAGCCCCAGCATTTT. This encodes CASSIESGQPQHF.

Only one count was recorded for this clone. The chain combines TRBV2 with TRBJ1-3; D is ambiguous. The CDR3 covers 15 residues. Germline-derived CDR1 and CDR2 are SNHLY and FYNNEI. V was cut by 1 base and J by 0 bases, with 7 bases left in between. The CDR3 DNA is TGTGCCAGCAGTGAAGGAGGCAACTCTGGAAACACCATATATTTT. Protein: CASSEGGNSGNTIYF.

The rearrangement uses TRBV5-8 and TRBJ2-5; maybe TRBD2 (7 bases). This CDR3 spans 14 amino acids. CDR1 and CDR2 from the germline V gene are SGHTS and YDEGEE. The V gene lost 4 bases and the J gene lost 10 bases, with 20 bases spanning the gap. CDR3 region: CASSPRGAPQIQYF. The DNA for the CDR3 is TGTGCCAGCAGCCCCCGGGGGGCACCCCAGATCCAGTACTTC.